This TCR beta chain was identified during a study of OX40 agonist ivuxolimab in advanced cancers. For the study in its entirety: Ivuxolimab, which targeted the costimulatory receptor OX40 (CD134), was an agonistic, fully human IgG2 monoclonal antibody. In the dose-escalation cohort, approximately 83% of patients were male, and the mean age was roughly 60 years with a range of 23 to 79. Patients were allowed to have had prior anti-PD-1, anti-PD-L1 or anti-CTLA-4 therapy, and around 37% of the dose-escalation patients had previously received checkpoint inhibitors. Partial responses occurred in three dose-escalation patients: two with cutaneous melanoma and one with hepatocellular carcinoma. The paper covers the monotherapy dose-escalation part of the phase I ivuxolimab trial, which included N of about 51 patients. The purpose of peripheral TCRbeta sequencing was to test whether ivuxolimab changed TCR sequence diversity and led to clonal T-cell expansion. Intravenous ivuxolimab was administered to patients every 2 weeks at six dose levels: 0.01, 0.1, 0.3, 1.5, 3 and 10 mg/kg. Among the approximately 54 dose-escalation patients, around 20 had hepatocellular carcinoma, around 15 melanoma, 9 renal cell carcinoma and 9 head and neck cancer. Results the study describes overall, beyond this receptor: Antigen specificity was not determined for the clonally expanded peripheral T cells. Low levels of normalized T-cell clonal expansion were also seen in some patients who did not respond. After ivuxolimab, expanded clones were on average more numerous among CD8+ T cells than among CD4+ T cells. At doses from 0.1 to 3.0 mg/kg, clonal expansion was seen in both CD4+ and CD8+ blood T cells between baseline and week 6. Partial responders in the 0.1-3.0 mg/kg groups had among the lowest normalized peripheral clonal expansion, especially among CD8+ T cells.

The table lists this clone with a count of one. Its recognized antigen is unknown. No quality values exist for individual bases; no much larger clone is one base distant. To sequence the TCRbeta CDR3 region, genomic DNA was isolated from the sorted cells. The immunoSEQ Assay was used to sequence the TCRbeta CDR3 regions. Entries here come from immuneACCESS through TCRdb and include only in-frame sequences with V and J called. Some clones fail to appear in such tables; in the studies checked, an unresolved V gene covers under half of the shortfall, and the cause of the remainder is unknown. The sample table holds about 79,000 clones, of which 70% to 85% were seen once. Clones ranked in the top ten supply around 0.51% of the sample. The germline V gene yields MDHEN for CDR1 and SYDVKM for CDR2. From cysteine to phenylalanine, the CDR3 is 14 amino acids long. The retained sequence is limited to the CDR3, 42 bases, with the frame set at the first base.

The trial excluded patients who had a history of autoimmune disease or who were on systemic immunosuppression. Peripheral blood for TCR sequencing was drawn from every dose cohort at baseline, at cycle 4 day 1 and at cycle 7 day 1. The samples were drawn from a first-in-human, open-label, multicenter phase I dose-escalation trial of ivuxolimab. The trial enrolled adults with locally advanced or metastatic head and neck squamous cell, hepatocellular, melanoma or renal cell carcinoma. Before TCR sequencing, CD4+ T cells and CD8+ T cells were sorted from peripheral blood as separate populations. The rearrangement combines TRBV28 with TRBJ2-2; possibly the D gene is TRBD1, per 5 matching bases. The specimen comprised CD4+ or CD8+ T cells sorted from blood, sampled in a trial of the OX40 agonist ivuxolimab. This TCR came from an adult with an advanced solid tumor such as melanoma, head and neck, liver or kidney cancer. The CDR3 protein sequence reads: CATLKGSNTGELFF. The bases are TGTGCTACCCTAAAGGGGTCGAACACCGGGGAGCTGTTTTTT.